This entry is about one T cell receptor (beta chain). The antigen is not known. This entry comes from a study of OX40 agonist ivuxolimab in advanced cancers. Study-wide results and limits: The study observed clonal expansion of CD4+ and CD8+ blood T cells by week 6 at 0.1 to 3.0 mg/kg.

TCRdb's copy holds only in-frame clones and misses some; the assay was immunoSEQ multiplex PCR. The sample records roughly 76,000 clones, 80% to 90% being singletons. This material consisted of CD4+ or CD8+ T cells sorted from blood, taken in a trial of the OX40 agonist ivuxolimab. This TCR came from an adult with an advanced solid tumor such as melanoma, head and neck, liver or kidney cancer.

In DNA, the CDR3 is TGTGCCACCAGCATCGGACAAGACTCTGGGGCCAACGTCCTGACTTTC. Translating it yields CATSIGQDSGANVLTF. The chain carries TRBV15 and TRBJ2-6; TRBD1 might be the D (5 bases). This CDR3 is built from 16 residues. CDR1 is LNHNV, CDR2 YYDKDF, per germline (reference sequence). The V and J ends lost 4 bases and 0 bases respectively, with 10 bases between them.